The present entry profiles one T cell receptor beta chain with its context. What it binds is not known. TCRdb's copy holds only in-frame clones and misses some; the assay was immunoSEQ multiplex PCR. The sample has about 37,000 clones; around 80% are singletons. This sample is part of a study of PD-1 blockade in classical Hodgkin lymphoma. General study results and limits: Newly diagnosed patients had diversity similar to the baseline diversity of complete responders. There remain no defined causes for the repertoire differences, which possibly reflect disease activity or prior therapy.

CDR3 size: 14 residues. Trimming removed 6 bases from V and 9 bases from J, with 18 bases in between. Germline CDR1 SEHNR, CDR2 FQNEAQ (reference sequence). Brentuximab vedotin exposure varied, and every patient relapsed after autologous stem cell transplantation. This receptor was taken from a human donor with classical Hodgkin lymphoma. The J gene is TRBJ2-1, the V gene TRBV7-9, with a weak D call TRBD2 (6 bases). The starting material was peripheral blood mononuclear cells (PBMCs), obtained at baseline. CDR3 coding DNA: TGTGCCAGCAGGCTCCAGGCCCTGGGAGGTGAGCAGTTCTTC. As protein: CASRLQALGGEQFF. The full variable domain, completed using reference TRBV7-9 and TRBJ2-1, is DTGVSQNPRHKITKRGQNVTFRCDPISEHNRLYWYRQTLGQGPEFLTYFQNEAQLEKSRLLSDRFSAERPKGSFSTLEIQRTEQGDSAMYLCASRLQALGGEQFFGPGTRLTVL.